Described below is a single T cell receptor (beta chain) sequence and its context. The sample comes from a study of regulatory T cells in long-lasting Graves disease. CDR1 and CDR2 from the germline V gene are LNHDA and SQIVND (reference sequence). This CDR3 has 14 amino acids. V was clipped by 4 bases and J by 5 bases; unmatched bases: 7. The time point is: persistent/refractory GD, antithyroid drugs over 5 years with positive TRAb. The TCR library was made from RNA extracted from PBMCs. Libraries of TCR beta came from iRepertoire HTBI primers plus Arm-PCR of CDR3 regions. Each CDR3 protein is one row after TCRdb ran MiXCR on the multiplex PCR reads. Of about 470,000 distinct CDR3 sequences in the sample, 20% were seen once.

This TCR derives from a female donor with Graves disease. Specimen: peripheral blood mononuclear cells (PBMCs), collected when the disease was refractory, from a patient treated with antithyroid drugs. J is TRBJ2-7 and V is TRBV19; TRBD1 aligns across 8 bases. The CDR3 sequence: CASSKWDRWDEQYF. CDR3 bases: TGTGCCAGTAGTAAATGGGACAGGTGGGACGAGCAGTACTTC.